This T cell receptor beta chain was retrieved from a study of cytomegalovirus exposure and HLA in healthy donors. Broader study findings: Three of the chains that were CMV-associated were confirmed in vitro to be specific for CMV antigens.

As concerns this clone: Its antigen is unknown.

With 60 Vbeta and 13 Jbeta primers, the PCR was carried out. Generated by immunoSEQ multiplex PCR, the TCRdb table keeps only in-frame clones and is missing some. In all, the sample yields tens of thousands of clones. The V end was cut by 2 bases, the J end by 3 bases, with 11 bases between. The CDR3 covers 14 residues. CDR1 and CDR2 (germline): SGHRS, YFSETQ. Specimen: PBMCs. The V gene is TRBV5-1, the J gene TRBJ1-2; D possibly corresponds to TRBD1 (5 bases). This TCR came from a man between 45 and 60 years old in good health and CMV-seropositive. CDR3 sequence reads: CASSLTVGDYGYTF. The CDR3 DNA is TGCGCCAGCAGCTTAACGGTAGGGGACTATGGCTACACCTTC.